The 2 T cell receptor beta chains listed next were all sequenced from one sample in a study of cytomegalovirus exposure and HLA in healthy donors. The PCR was carried out with 60 Vbeta primers and 13 Jbeta primers. TCRdb's copy holds only in-frame clones and misses some; the assay was immunoSEQ multiplex PCR. The listing records 70,000 to 100,000 clones. Material: PBMCs. The source of these receptors is a girl aged 5-17 years in good health and CMV-seropositive.

This chain joins TRBV6-4 and TRBJ2-3; the match to TRBD2 covers 13 bases. The germline V gene has CDR1 MRHNA and CDR2 SNTAGT. With V trimmed by 3 bases and J by 10 bases, 13 bases remained unmatched. The CDR3 spans 17 residues. CDR3 nucleotides: TGTGCCAGCAGTGAGTGGAGGACTAGCGGGGGAACCTCCGCGCAGTATTTT. Translated: CASSEWRTSGGTSAQYF.

The chain links TRBV10-3 to TRBJ2-5, with D possibly matching TRBD1 (6 bases). The germline V and J ends were trimmed by 6 bases and 4 bases, with 12 bases remaining between them. The germline CDR1 and CDR2 sequences are ENHRY and SYGVKD. This CDR3 spans 13 amino acids. CDR3 nucleotides: TGTGCCATCAGCCTACAGGGCGCAGAGACCCAGTACTTC. The encoded protein is CAISLQGAETQYF.